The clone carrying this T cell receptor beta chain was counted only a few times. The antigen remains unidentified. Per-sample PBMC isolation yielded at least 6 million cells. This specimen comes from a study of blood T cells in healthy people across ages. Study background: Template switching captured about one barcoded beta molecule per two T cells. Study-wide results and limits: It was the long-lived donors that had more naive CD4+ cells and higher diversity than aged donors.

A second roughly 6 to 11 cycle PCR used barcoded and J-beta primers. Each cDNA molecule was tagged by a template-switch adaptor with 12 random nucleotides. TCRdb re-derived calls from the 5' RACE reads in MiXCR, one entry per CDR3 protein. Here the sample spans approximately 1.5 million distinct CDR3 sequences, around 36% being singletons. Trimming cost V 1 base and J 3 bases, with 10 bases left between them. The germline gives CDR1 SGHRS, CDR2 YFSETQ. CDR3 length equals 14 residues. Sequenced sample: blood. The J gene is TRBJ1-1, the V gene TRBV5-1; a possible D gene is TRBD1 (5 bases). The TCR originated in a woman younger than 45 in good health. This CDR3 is CASSLMGGDTEAFF. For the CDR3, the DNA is TGCGCCAGCAGCTTGATGGGAGGGGACACTGAAGCTTTCTTT.